The clone carrying this TCR beta chain was picked up a small number of times. CDR1 LGHNT and CDR2 FRNRAP come from the germline V gene. V lost 0 bases to trimming and J lost 0 bases, with 3 bases between them. This CDR3 has 13 residues. The data derive from a study of PD-1 blockade in mismatch repair-deficient tumors. Method: immunoSEQ multiplex PCR; TCRdb's copy keeps in-frame clones and lacks some. The table has some 26,000 clones, 75% to 85% seen once. This chain links TRBV12-5 with TRBJ2-7; D is uncertain. The TCR was taken from an adult with mismatch repair-deficient cancer. The sample here was peripheral blood, taken 12 weeks after starting pembrolizumab. CDR3 bases: TGTGCTAGTGGTTTGGTTCCCTCCTACGAGCAGTACTTC. Amino acid sequence: CASGLVPSYEQYF.